This T cell receptor (beta chain) was identified during a study of T cell responses to AZD1222 COVID-19 vaccine. Study-wide points: Reports say nearly half of spike-specific TCRs go after unmutated variant regions. Two AZD1222 doses significantly raised spike-specific TCR breadth and depth over controls. Repertoire samples came only from after the peak T cell response.

Assay: immunoSEQ multiplex PCR; the TCRdb copy retains only in-frame clones and omits some. The sample shows nearly 110,000 clones, 80% to 90% of them seen only once. This clone was recorded once. Its antigen is not known. The CDR3 spans 17 residues. This sequence was found in an adult in good health. Material: peripheral blood, obtained on day 0 of AZD1222 vaccination. J is TRBJ2-7 and V is TRBV21-1; TRBD2, the D gene given by the table, was not confirmed from the DNA. TRBV21-1 is a pseudogene. CDR3 bases: TGTGCCAGCAGCAAGGGACTAGGGCTTTCTTTGTTGTACGAGCAGTACTTC. Its translation: CASSKGLGLSLLYEQYF.